This T cell receptor (beta chain) was retrieved from a study of naive and memory T cell subsets (TCRdb year 2017). Study-level background: Sorted naive and memory T cell subsets from peripheral blood were analyzed in the study using a UMI-based, open-source pipeline for TCR alpha and beta sequencing. The results of the functional CMV T cell responses matched the IgG serology results in every case. RNA was DNase-treated and reverse transcribed with TCR constant-region primers, mostly using SuperScript III.

TCR alpha and beta chain libraries were amplified separately from the second PCR step onward. The CMV status of each donor was determined by measuring IFNgamma production from CD4+ T cells after fresh PBMCs had been stimulated overnight with CMV viral lysate. Miltenyi beads were used first to positively select CD4 T cells, and CD8 T cells were then positively selected from the CD4-negative fraction. Cells were stained for CD3, CD4, CD8, CD45RA, CD27 and a live/dead dye and were sorted on a BD Aria II into four subsets based on CD45RA and CD27. A few healthy volunteers provided blood, and each donor's sample was split into CD4 and CD8 T cells and then further divided into four differentiation subsets. Roughly 120 ml of peripheral blood was collected from each donor, and PBMC were isolated from the blood using Ficoll-Paque PLUS density-gradient centrifugation. The sorted cells were lysed in RLT buffer, after which RNA was extracted using a Qiagen RNeasy kit and kept at -80 degrees C.

Library preparation used UMI-ligation and nested PCR. An equimolar mix of two oligonucleotides covering both TRBC1 and TRBC2 was used as the beta constant-region primer. The ligated cDNA went through four rounds of PCR with nested alpha and beta constant-region primers together with the SP2 primer. A single-stranded oligonucleotide carrying the SP2 primer and a 12-nucleotide UMI was ligated to the 3' end of the cDNA by T4 RNA ligase 1. Incubation of the ligation reaction was carried out at 16 degrees C for roughly 19-24 hours. To avoid over-amplification, PCR2 was usually performed as a SYBR Green qPCR and halted once a predetermined threshold was reached. All purifications after the first were performed with Agencourt AMPure XP magnetic beads. Library amounts were measured by Qubit and library quality was assessed on a TapeStation, where the main peak was expected at around 650 bp. Pooled libraries were sequenced on an Illumina MiSeq with v2 2x251 paired-end kits, typically giving roughly 0.9-2.2 million reads per sample. Each sample was pooled at 3.5 to 5 nM, and about 5-8% PhiX was included to help cluster recognition. For the original study's pipeline: FASTQ reads processed by Demultiplexor were assigned V and J genes by Decombinator through tag matching that tolerated a single base-pair mismatch. Collapsinator used UMIs to correct both sequencing errors and frequency errors arising from PCR heterogeneity. TCRs were translated and CDR3s were extracted from the conserved cysteine to the FGXG phenylalanine by CDR3Translator, with non-productive sequences being flagged. Repertoires were subsampled to equal numbers of UMI-defined TCRs before Gini, Shannon entropy and inverse Simpson indices were calculated. Within the linear range, a power law was fitted by maximum likelihood to the distributions of clonotype abundance. For one naive CD8 sample, the pipeline and MIGEC produced similar UMI counts, unique TCR numbers and clonal distributions. The repertoires were searched for roughly 7,000 CMV-associated CDR3 sequences that had been compiled from VDJdb and a published dataset. Through fastp at Q25 and MiXCR, TCRdb rebuilt clones from the public reads, retaining in-frame beta chains. CDR3 protein sequences are deduplicated, and each keeps its most common genes and DNA. The V and J calls, along with clone size, are taken from TCRdb and not from the paper's own processing. The sample contains tens of thousands of distinct CDR3 sequences, roughly 9.6% of them found a single time. About 20% of the sample belongs to the ten largest clones.

Of note for this clonotype: Its antigen is still unknown. Base quality data are lacking; no much larger clone is found one base away.

The CDR3 has 13 amino acids, counting the end cysteine and phenylalanine. The DNA shown is the 39-base CDR3, in frame from base 1. V loses 5 bases of germline sequence and J loses 3 bases, and the interval between the two ends is 12 bases. As encoded in the germline V gene, CDR1 is SGHRS while CDR2 is YFSETQ. Paper-wide results and their limitations: The repertoire findings for the naive and memory subsets could not be validated against a ground truth, as none was available. RNA-based TCR counts may be influenced by expression changes linked to T cell activation and differentiation. A power law was followed by TCR abundance, with an exponent that differed between naive and memory subsets but was consistent across the three individuals. After error correction, over 95% of naive TCR sequences appeared only once, giving much steeper abundance distributions than memory subsets. In both CD4 and CD8 cells, a rise in Gini index and a fall in Shannon and inverse Simpson diversity were observed from naive through CM, EM and EMRA. Single alpha or beta chain sequences, rather than paired alpha/beta receptors, were used to define clonotypes.

The chain uses TRBV5-1 and TRBJ2-7; 5 matching bases give a weak D call of TRBD2. The origin of this receptor is a human donor in good health. The specimen was central memory CD8+ T cells from blood. Sample cell subset or site, as interpreted from the label and publication: central memory, CD45RA- CD27+. The nucleotides are TGCGCCAGCAGGAGGGTCATCAGCTACGAGCAGTACTTC. Translated, this gives CASRRVISYEQYF.